The 6 T cell receptor beta chains presented below share a single source sample, sequenced in a study of blood T cell repertoires in COVID-19. Profiling relied on immunoSEQ multiplex PCR, and the TCRdb table lists in-frame clones only, not all of them. The table lists under 200,000 clones, more than 75% of them singletons. Sequencing used peripheral blood. These receptors all stem from a man younger than 30 with acute or convalescent COVID-19.

This clone was recorded once. The V gene is TRBV5-1, the J gene TRBJ2-1, with a possible D match to TRBD1 (5 bases). V gave up 0 bases and J gave up 7 bases, with 8 bases separating them. Germline CDR1 and CDR2: SGHRS and YFSETQ. This CDR3 spans 13 amino acids. The CDR3, as DNA: TGCGCCAGCAGCTTGGGACAGCTGAATGAGCAGTTCTTC. Amino acids: CASSLGQLNEQFF.

The chain couples TRBV19 to TRBJ2-5, with 12 bases aligning to TRBD2. Germline V gene sequence: CDR1 LNHDA, CDR2 SQIVND (reference sequence). V lost 9 bases, J lost 4 bases, and 6 bases stayed unmatched. This CDR3 contains 14 residues. CDR3 DNA: TGTGCCAGCGGAGGACTAGCGGGATTAGAGACCCAGTACTTC. Translating gives CASGGLAGLETQYF.

The V and J genes are TRBV6-5 and TRBJ2-3; 7 bases match TRBD1. This CDR3 comprises 14 residues. The germline V gene encodes CDR1 MNHEY and CDR2 SVGAGI. V lost 6 bases and J lost 2; bases outside the gene matches: 5. CDR3 sequence: CASSWTGHTDTQYF. CDR3 DNA: TGTGCCAGCAGCTGGACAGGTCACACAGATACGCAGTATTTT.

The J gene is TRBJ2-1, the V gene TRBV24-1; 7 nucleotides match TRBD1. CDR1 and CDR2 (germline): KGHDR, SFDVKD. CDR3 length: 15 amino acids. The V and J ends lost 0 bases and 8 bases, in that order; junction bases with no gene match: 6. The CDR3 is CATSDLRQGDDEQFF. The CDR3 DNA is TGTGCCACCAGTGATTTGCGACAGGGTGACGATGAGCAGTTCTTC.

This chain links TRBV6-5 with TRBJ2-2; D may be TRBD2 (5 bases). Germline CDR1 reads MNHEY; CDR2 reads SVGAGI. The CDR3 has 15 amino acids. Trimming took off 2 bases at V and 6 bases at J, with 13 bases between the two ends. The CDR3 reads CASSYVAAGAGELFF. Here the CDR3 DNA reads TGTGCCAGCAGTTACGTAGCCGCCGGGGCCGGGGAGCTGTTTTTT.

The CDR3 sequence is CATRYTGAEKLFF. CDR3 DNA sequence: TGTGCCACTAGGTACACTGGTGCGGAAAAACTGTTTTTT. This chain links TRBV12-3 or TRBV12-4 with TRBJ1-4, with D unresolved. The V gene lost 10 bases and the J gene lost 8 bases, with 17 bases spanning the gap. This CDR3 contains 13 residues.